Presented here are 21 T cell receptor beta chains from one specimen sequenced in a study of cytomegalovirus exposure and HLA in healthy donors. Primers for the PCR totalled 60 Vbeta and 13 Jbeta. Sequencing was performed with immunoSEQ multiplex PCR; in TCRdb, only in-frame clones are kept and a portion is missing. The data hold roughly 130,000 clones, with under 85% observed a single time. The source material was PBMCs. The receptors shown here come from a woman in her forties or fifties in good health and CMV-seropositive.

In its sample, this clone was seen once. This chain joins TRBV9 and TRBJ2-3, with TRBD1 as a possible D gene (5 bases). Germline-derived CDR1 and CDR2 are SGDLS and YYNGEE. Trimming left V 5 bases short and J 5 bases short, with 12 bases between. CDR3 length equals 13 residues. CDR3 amino acids: CASSPGPGDTQYF. CDR3 sequence (DNA): TGTGCCAGCAGTCCAGGGCCAGGAGATACGCAGTATTTT.

This clone was counted between two and nine times. The rearrangement joins TRBV11-3 to TRBJ2-3; maybe TRBD2 (5 bases). The germline V and J ends were trimmed by 5 bases and 2 bases, with 8 bases remaining between them. CDR1 is SGHNT, CDR2 YENEEA, per germline. CDR3 length: 13 residues. CDR3 sequence reads: CASSDDYTDTQYF. CDR3 nucleotides: TGTGCCAGCAGCGATGACTACACAGATACGCAGTATTTT. The variable domain in full, with the rest retrieved from reference TRBV11-3 and TRBJ2-3, is EAGVVQSPRYKIIEKKQPVAFWCNPISGHNTLYWYLQNLGQGPELLIRYENEEAVDDSQLPKDRFSAERLKGVDSTLKIQPAELGDSAVYLCASSDDYTDTQYFGPGTRLTVL.

The chain combines TRBV11-3 with TRBJ2-1; perhaps TRBD1 as D (6 bases). Germline CDR1 reads SGHNT; CDR2 reads YENEEA. Deletions cut 5 bases from V and 10 bases from J, with 15 bases between. The CDR3 is made up of 13 amino acids. In DNA, the CDR3 is TGTGCCAGCAGCCCGGGACAACAAAGGGAGCAGTTCTTC. As protein: CASSPGQQREQFF.

This clone has more than one count but fewer than ten. The chain employs TRBV4-1 and TRBJ1-1; D is perhaps TRBD1 (5 bases). CDR1 and CDR2 (germline): MGHRA, YSYEKL. CDR3 length equals 13 residues. Trimming removed 8 bases from V and 1 base from J, with 11 bases in between. Written as DNA, the CDR3 is TGCGCCAGCGACCCAGGGTCGAACACTGAAGCTTTCTTT. Protein product: CASDPGSNTEAFF.

V is TRBV7-6 and J is TRBJ2-2, with 12 bases matching TRBD2. Per the germline V gene, CDR1 is SGHVS and CDR2 is FNYEAQ. The V and J ends lost 2 bases and 2 bases, in that order; junction bases with no gene match: 6. This CDR3 is 18 amino acids long. The DNA of the CDR3 is TGTGCCAGCAGCTTATACCCTAGCGGGGGGGCCAACACCGGGGAGCTGTTTTTT. Translation gives CASSLYPSGGANTGELFF.

This clone was observed a few times. This chain connects TRBV7-2 to TRBJ1-4, with no clear D. Deletions cut 4 bases from V and 8 bases from J, with 14 bases between. The germline gives CDR1 SGHTA, CDR2 FQGNSA. The CDR3 is made up of 14 amino acids. CDR3 protein: CASSSNREAEKLFF. As DNA, the CDR3 is TGTGCCAGCAGCTCCAACCGGGAGGCAGAAAAACTGTTTTTT.

The chain recombines TRBV5-4 with TRBJ2-2, with unresolved D. The germline V gene has CDR1 SGHNT and CDR2 YYREEE (reference sequence). Trimming stripped 0 bases from V and 8 bases from J, with 8 bases between. The CDR3 sequence is 13 residues long. CDR3 in amino acids: CASSLAARGELFF. The CDR3 nucleotides read TGTGCCAGCAGCTTGGCCGCCCGGGGGGAGCTGTTTTTT.

This clone was counted a few times. The V gene is TRBV5-1, the J gene TRBJ1-4; tentatively, D is TRBD1 (6 bases). The CDR3 has 14 residues. Germline V gives CDR1 SGHRS, CDR2 YFSETQ. The ends were cut back, 4 bases at V and 2 bases at J, with 9 bases in the middle. The CDR3 region is CASSRTDTNEKLFF. For the CDR3, the DNA is TGCGCCAGCAGCCGGACAGACACTAATGAAAAACTGTTTTTT.

This clone was picked up a small number of times. The chain joins TRBV6-5 to TRBJ1-2; the D gene is possibly TRBD1 (5 bases). Germline V gene lookup returns CDR1 MNHEY and CDR2 SVGAGI. This CDR3 is built from 11 residues. V lost 10 bases to trimming and J lost 7 bases, with 13 bases between them. The CDR3 DNA reads TGTGCCATCGGCAGGGAGGGTGGCTACACCTTC. Translation gives CAIGREGGYTF.

This clone occurred a few times. The V call is TRBV10-1, the J call TRBJ1-1; D remains unclear. V was pared by 5 bases and J by 5 bases, with 6 bases between. The CDR3 loop spans 11 amino acids. CDR1 and CDR2 from the germline V gene are WNHNN and SYGVQD (reference sequence). CDR3 loop: CASSRGTEAFF. CDR3 bases: TGCGCCAGCAGTAGAGGGACTGAAGCTTTCTTT.

J is TRBJ1-1 and V is TRBV6-1; TRBD1 agrees at 8 bases. Germline V gene lookup returns CDR1 MNHNS and CDR2 SASEGT. Germline trimming cut 6 bases from V and 4 bases from J; bases unmatched to any gene: 10. The CDR3 loop spans 15 amino acids. CDR3 nucleotide sequence: TGTGCCAGCAGACGCGACAGGGGCCGGGGCACTGAAGCTTTCTTT. It yields the protein CASRRDRGRGTEAFF.

The rearrangement links TRBV9 to TRBJ2-7, with 10 bases matching TRBD2. Germline V CDR1 and CDR2: SGDLS, YYNGEE. Germline trimming cut 1 base from V and 3 bases from J; bases unmatched to any gene: 4. This CDR3 contains 15 residues. CDR3 protein: CASSVTSGNFYEQYF. CDR3 nucleotide sequence: TGTGCCAGCAGCGTAACTAGCGGGAACTTCTACGAGCAGTACTTC.

A few counts support this clone. The CDR3 region has the DNA TGTGCCAGCAGTTACTCGGGGGGCACTGAAGCTTTCTTT. Translation gives CASSYSGGTEAFF. The rearrangement uses TRBV6-5 and TRBJ1-1; maybe TRBD1 (5 bases). Germline-derived CDR1 and CDR2 are MNHEY and SVGAGI. The CDR3 extends over 13 amino acids. V was cut by 0 bases and J by 4 bases, with 6 bases left in between.

A few counts support this clone. The junction shows a germline mismatch at one end, possibly a read error. The chain uses TRBV4-2 and TRBJ1-4, with TRBD1 matching over 7 bases. The CDR3 spans 15 residues. Germline CDR1 is LGHNA and CDR2 is YNFKEQ. The CDR3 spells CASSRPGTANEKLFF. CDR3 DNA sequence: TGTGCCAGCAGCCGCCCCGGGACAGCTAACGAAAAACTGTTTTTT.

V gene TRBV5-5 combines with J gene TRBJ1-1; D call uncertain. V dropped 1 base and J dropped 2 bases, with 6 bases sitting between them. This CDR3 comprises 13 residues. CDR1 SGHKS and CDR2 YYEKEE come from the germline V gene (reference sequence). The CDR3 here is CASSLWANTEAFF. The CDR3 DNA follows: TGTGCCAGCAGCTTGTGGGCCAACACTGAAGCTTTCTTT.

The J gene is TRBJ1-2, the V gene TRBV2; D is possibly TRBD1 (6 bases). Trimming took 6 bases from V and 5 from J, leaving 19 bases between them. CDR3 size: 15 residues. Germline values: CDR1 SNHLY, CDR2 FYNNEI. CDR3 DNA: TGTGCCAGCAGCCGGGCAGGGGCCACGGGATATGGCTACACCTTC. It codes for CASSRAGATGYGYTF.

This chain uses TRBV5-1 with TRBJ2-2; the match to TRBD1 covers 7 bases. Trimming removed 4 bases from V and 1 base from J; junction bases left unmatched: 4. This CDR3 spans 15 amino acids. CDR1 SGHRS and CDR2 YFSETQ come from the germline V gene. The CDR3 DNA follows: TGCGCCAGCAGCAGGGACAGATTGAACACCGGGGAGCTGTTTTTT. Its translation is CASSRDRLNTGELFF.

The V and J genes are TRBV6-1 and TRBJ2-1; 8 nucleotides match TRBD2. This CDR3 region has 14 residues. Trimming at V came to 5 bases and at J to 0 bases, leaving 0 bases not matched to a gene. Germline CDR1 reads MNHNS; CDR2 reads SASEGT. The CDR3 region has the DNA TGTGCCAGCAGTCTAGCGGGCTCCTACAATGAGCAGTTCTTC. This gives the protein CASSLAGSYNEQFF.

The V call is TRBV5-4, the J call TRBJ2-7; no definite D call. The V gene's germline CDR1 is SGHNT and CDR2 YYREEE (reference sequence). Trimming pared 4 bases from V and 0 bases from J, leaving 8 bases between. The CDR3 spans 13 residues. This chain's CDR3 is CASSRPPSYEQYF. The CDR3 nucleotides are TGTGCCAGCAGCCGTCCCCCCTCCTACGAGCAGTACTTC.

The chain uses TRBV7-2 and TRBJ1-6; no reliable D call. V dropped 1 base and J dropped 10 bases, with 11 bases sitting between them. The germline gives CDR1 SGHTA, CDR2 FQGNSA. The CDR3 is 14 residues long. CDR3: CASSLGGNFSPLHF. In DNA form, the CDR3 reads TGTGCCAGCAGCTTAGGAGGAAATTTCTCACCCCTCCACTTT. Looking up the rest from reference TRBV7-2 and TRBJ1-6 gives the full variable domain: GAGVSQSPSNKVTEKGKDVELRCDPISGHTALYWYRQSLGQGLEFLIYFQGNSAPDKSGLPSDRFSAERTGGSVSTLTIQRTQQEDSAVYLCASSLGGNFSPLHFGNGTRLTVT.

The chain is built from TRBV4-3 and TRBJ1-4; D might be TRBD1 (5 bases). The V gene lost 8 bases and the J gene lost 3 bases, with 13 bases spanning the gap. Looked up from germline, CDR1 is LGHNA and CDR2 is YSLEER. CDR3 length: 14 residues. The CDR3 DNA follows: TGCGCCAGCTCCCAAGTAGGGGCTAATGAAAAACTGTTTTTT. It codes for CASSQVGANEKLFF.